A single sample is the source of the 23 T cell receptor beta chains below, sequenced in a study of blood T cell repertoires in COVID-19. Assay used: immunoSEQ multiplex PCR; TCRdb lists only in-frame clones, some missing. The data show about 200,000 clones, with 80% to 95% seen just once and around 0.53% held by the top ten. The specimen was peripheral blood. The receptors come from a man in his fifties or sixties with acute or convalescent COVID-19.

The CDR3: CASSFGRAANYGYTF. The CDR3 nucleotides read TGTGCCAGCAGCTTCGGGAGGGCAGCTAACTATGGCTACACCTTC. The chain recombines TRBV7-2 with TRBJ1-2; D unresolved. Trimming cost V 3 bases and J 0 bases, with 11 bases left between them. This CDR3 has 15 amino acids. Germline assignment: CDR1 SGHTA and CDR2 FQGNSA. Supplemented by reference TRBV7-2 and TRBJ1-2, the full variable domain reads GAGVSQSPSNKVTEKGKDVELRCDPISGHTALYWYRQSLGQGLEFLIYFQGNSAPDKSGLPSDRFSAERTGGSVSTLTIQRTQQEDSAVYLCASSFGRAANYGYTFGSGTRLTVV.

The rearrangement uses TRBV11-2 and TRBJ1-6; 7 bases are a match to TRBD1. CDR1 is SGHAT and CDR2 is FQNNGV in the germline V gene. The CDR3 has 15 amino acids. V lost 1 base and J lost 5; bases outside the gene matches: 2. The chain's CDR3 is CASSLAQGDNSPLHF. CDR3 nucleotide sequence: TGTGCCAGCAGCTTAGCCCAGGGGGATAATTCACCCCTCCACTTT. Together with reference TRBV11-2 and TRBJ1-6, the CDR3 gives the full variable domain: EAGVAQSPRYKIIEKRQSVAFWCNPISGHATLYWYQQILGQGPKLLIQFQNNGVVDDSQLPKDRFSAERLKGVDSTLKIQPAKLEDSAVYLCASSLAQGDNSPLHFGNGTRLTVT.

The chain links TRBV30 to TRBJ2-1, with 10 bases fitting TRBD2. Trimming at V came to 5 bases and at J to 3 bases, leaving 7 bases not matched to a gene. The CDR3 runs to 15 residues. Germline values: CDR1 GTSNPN, CDR2 SVGIG (reference sequence). The DNA for the CDR3 is TGTGCCTGGCTACTAGCGGGGACGATCTACAATGAGCAGTTCTTC. It translates to CAWLLAGTIYNEQFF.

This chain uses TRBV7-2 with TRBJ2-3; weak D call: TRBD2 (5 bases). Germline CDR1 and CDR2: SGHTA and FQGNSA. The CDR3 length is 14 residues. The V gene lost 1 base and the J gene lost 8 bases, with 13 bases spanning the gap. The CDR3 region is CASSLDSSRGTQYF. In DNA form, the CDR3 reads TGTGCCAGCAGCTTAGACAGCTCTCGGGGTACGCAGTATTTT.

J is TRBJ2-1 and V is TRBV28; 9 nucleotides agree with TRBD2. CDR1 and CDR2 from the germline V gene are MDHEN and SYDVKM. J lost 4 bases, V lost 3 bases, and 7 bases had no gene match. The CDR3 runs to 16 residues. This chain's CDR3 is CASSLSSSGKYNEQFF. The CDR3 DNA is TGTGCCAGCAGTTTGAGCTCTAGCGGGAAATACAATGAGCAGTTCTTC.

V and J are TRBV15 and TRBJ2-7, with TRBD2 matching 7 bases. The J segment lost 0 bases and the V segment lost 3 bases, leaving 8 bases of the junction unmatched. The CDR3 spans 16 residues. Germline V gene sequence: CDR1 LNHNV, CDR2 YYDKDF (reference sequence). The CDR3 region has the DNA TGTGCCACCAGCAGTCAAATAGCGGGTTACTCCTACGAGCAGTACTTC. Translated: CATSSQIAGYSYEQYF.

This rearrangement joins TRBV24-1 to TRBJ1-6; 8 bases match TRBD1. V lost 11 bases, J lost 5 bases, and 7 bases stayed unmatched. CDR3 size: 14 residues. Looked up from germline, CDR1 is KGHDR and CDR2 is SFDVKD. This CDR3 reads CAISGTGDNSPLHF. In nucleotides, the CDR3 is TGTGCCATCTCTGGGACAGGCGATAATTCACCCCTCCACTTT.

DNA for the CDR3: TGTGCCATCAGTGAGTCGAAGGTCTCAGGGGATTATAGCAATCAGCCCCAGCATTTT. It encodes CAISESKVSGDYSNQPQHF. This sequence joins TRBV10-3 and TRBJ1-5; D is possibly TRBD1 (6 bases). The V gene's germline CDR1 is ENHRY and CDR2 SYGVKD. The V and J ends lost 0 bases and 0 bases respectively, with 18 bases between them. This CDR3 region has 19 residues.

This clone was picked up one time. At one of its ends the junction is not consistent with the germline gene, which may arise from a read error. The J gene is TRBJ2-3, the V gene TRBV4-3; 9 bases line up with TRBD2. CDR1 LGHNA and CDR2 YSLEER come from the germline V gene. CDR3 length: 20 residues. The CDR3 DNA is TGCGCCAGCAGCAAAGATACGGTCAGCGGGACTAGCACGGGCACAGATACGCAGTATTTT. This sequence encodes CASSKDTVSGTSTGTDTQYF.

The chain links TRBV7-8 to TRBJ2-5; perhaps TRBD2 as D (6 bases). Germline loops: CDR1 SGHVS, CDR2 FQNEAQ. The CDR3 extends over 15 amino acids. V was clipped by 1 base and J by 1 base, with 10 bases between them. CDR3 in amino acids: CASSLGRGGQETQYF. CDR3 DNA sequence: TGTGCCAGCAGCTTAGGGCGGGGTGGCCAAGAGACCCAGTACTTC.

The chain links TRBV5-6 to TRBJ1-5, with a possible D match to TRBD1 (6 bases). Trimming took off 1 base at V and 4 bases at J, with 9 bases between the two ends. The CDR3 covers 14 residues. In germline, CDR1 is SGHDT, CDR2 YYEEEE. CDR3 in DNA: TGTGCCAGCAGCTTGCTACAGGGAAATCAGCCCCAGCATTTT. As protein: CASSLLQGNQPQHF.

This clone was detected once. This rearrangement joins TRBV18 to TRBJ1-1; 7 bases map to TRBD1. The CDR3 totals 13 residues. The V gene end was trimmed by 6 bases and the J gene end by 10 bases; junction bases not matched to a gene: 11. From germline, CDR1 is KGHSH and CDR2 LQKENI. CDR3 coding DNA: TGTGCCAGCTCGCGCGGGCACGACAGGGTAGCTTTCTTT. The encoded protein is CASSRGHDRVAFF.

This clone was seen once. CDR3 bases: TGTGCCAGCTCTGCCCCCGTCAGCGGGGGGGCCGGGGAGCTGTTTTTT. This encodes CASSAPVSGGAGELFF. The rearrangement uses TRBV18 and TRBJ2-2; 10 bases match TRBD2. In germline, CDR1 is KGHSH, CDR2 LQKENI. The V and J ends lost 6 bases and 6 bases, in that order; junction bases with no gene match: 10. This CDR3 comprises 16 residues.

This clone was recorded once. The V call is TRBV5-1, the J call TRBJ1-2; D unclear. The CDR3 is made up of 13 amino acids. With 4 bases removed from V and 4 bases from J, the gap between germline ends came to 11 bases. CDR1 and CDR2 from the germline V gene are SGHRS and YFSETQ. CDR3 loop: CASSPGSGYGYTF. The CDR3, as DNA: TGCGCCAGCAGCCCCGGTAGTGGCTATGGCTACACCTTC. Filled out from reference TRBV5-1 and TRBJ1-2, the complete variable domain reads KAGVTQTPRYLIKTRGQQVTLSCSPISGHRSVSWYQQTPGQGLQFLFEYFSETQRNKGNFPGRFSGRQFSNSRSEMNVSTLELGDSALYLCASSPGSGYGYTFGSGTRLTVV.

This rearrangement joins TRBV7-9 to TRBJ2-4; D not resolved. This CDR3 region has 12 residues. V lost 4 bases and J lost 5, with 6 bases in between. Looked up from germline, CDR1 is SEHNR and CDR2 is FQNEAQ (reference sequence). The CDR3 sequence: CASSSAENIQYF. CDR3 sequence (DNA): TGTGCCAGCAGCTCCGCAGAAAACATTCAGTACTTC.

This chain uses TRBV21-1 with TRBJ1-2; the DNA was not used to check the table's D call, TRBD1. TRBV21-1 corresponds to a pseudogene. The CDR3 runs 16 residues. The CDR3 coding sequence is TGTGCCAGCAGCAAAGTCGAGACAGAGTCTCTCTATGGCTACACCTTC. Amino acid sequence: CASSKVETESLYGYTF.

The chain uses TRBV4-1 and TRBJ2-7, with D hard to call. Trimming removed 0 bases from V and 4 bases from J, with 7 bases in between. Germline V gene data show CDR1 as MGHRA and CDR2 as YSYEKL. The CDR3 totals 13 residues. CDR3 DNA sequence: TGCGCCAGCAGCCAAGAGTACCGGTACGAGCAGTACTTC. It encodes CASSQEYRYEQYF.

The chain carries TRBV7-9 and TRBJ2-2; the D gene is possibly TRBD2 (6 bases). The germline V gene has CDR1 SEHNR and CDR2 FQNEAQ (reference sequence). The CDR3 totals 19 residues. With 5 bases removed from V and 4 bases from J, the gap between germline ends came to 26 bases. CDR3 amino acids: CASSQIYAASAPGTGELFF. CDR3 DNA: TGTGCCAGCAGCCAGATCTATGCCGCTAGCGCCCCGGGCACCGGGGAGCTGTTTTTT.

The chain joins TRBV28 to TRBJ1-1, with a tentative D call TRBD1 (6 bases). In germline, CDR1 is MDHEN, CDR2 SYDVKM. Trimming left V 2 bases short and J 4 bases short, with 8 bases between. The CDR3 loop spans 13 amino acids. The DNA for the CDR3 is TGTGCCAGCAGTTTACCCAGGGGCACTGAAGCTTTCTTT. Its protein is CASSLPRGTEAFF.

The chain uses TRBV2 and TRBJ1-1; TRBD1 is a possible D gene (6 bases). Looked up from germline, CDR1 is SNHLY and CDR2 is FYNNEI. V was pared by 7 bases and J by 4 bases, with 13 bases between. CDR3 length equals 13 residues. Written as DNA, the CDR3 is TGTGCCAGCAAGCGGGGGGCTGTCACTGAAGCTTTCTTT. It encodes CASKRGAVTEAFF.

The chain has TRBV5-1 and TRBJ2-7; 9 positions agree with TRBD1. The CDR3 spans 14 residues. The V segment lost 7 bases and the J segment 4 bases; nucleotides outside the gene matches: 9. CDR1 is SGHRS, CDR2 YFSETQ, per germline. CDR3 amino acids: CASGPGQGVYEQYF. CDR3 nucleotides: TGCGCCAGCGGTCCGGGACAGGGTGTGTACGAGCAGTACTTC.

The chain is built from TRBV28 and TRBJ2-7; the D gene is possibly TRBD1 (6 bases). The germline gives CDR1 MDHEN, CDR2 SYDVKM. The CDR3 extends over 14 amino acids. The V end lost 1 base, the J end lost 6 bases, and 13 bases lay between the germline ends. The chain's CDR3 is CASSLSSRGGEQYF. CDR3 bases: TGTGCCAGCAGTTTATCGTCCAGGGGTGGCGAGCAGTACTTC.

In DNA, the CDR3 is TGTGCCAGCAGCTTCATGGGACAGGGTTTTGCTGGAAACACCATATATTTT. It is translated as CASSFMGQGFAGNTIYF. The V and J genes are TRBV5-4 and TRBJ1-3, with TRBD1 matching 9 bases. CDR3 length: 17 amino acids. The J segment lost 2 bases and the V segment lost 2 bases, leaving 8 bases of the junction unmatched. Germline V CDR1 and CDR2: SGHNT, YYREEE (reference sequence).